Listed here are 29 T cell receptor beta chains from one sample, sequenced in a study of control samples from healthy donors and cancer patients. This table comes from immunoSEQ multiplex PCR, and its TCRdb copy is limited to in-frame clones, with some not included. The sample holds about 110,000 clones, around four fifths seen once. Material for sequencing was blood. All receptors derive from a man younger than 30 in good health.

This chain uses TRBV4-3 with TRBJ2-7; 9 bases fit TRBD1. Germline-derived CDR1 and CDR2 are LGHNA and YSLEER. After removal of 1 base from V and 4 bases from J, the junction contained 5 bases not matched to a gene. The CDR3 has 15 amino acids. This CDR3 is CASSQGWTGEYEQYF. In nucleotides, the CDR3 is TGCGCCAGCAGCCAAGGGTGGACAGGGGAATACGAGCAGTACTTC.

This clone was seen just once. The rearrangement links TRBV5-1 to TRBJ2-4; D is possibly TRBD1 (6 bases). Germline lookup yields CDR1 SGHRS and CDR2 YFSETQ. The CDR3 sequence is 16 residues long. V lost 4 bases, J lost 9 bases, and 23 bases lay in between. As DNA, the CDR3 is TGCGCCAGCAGCCCCTGGGCGGATGAGGGACAAGGCATTCAGTACTTC. Translating it yields CASSPWADEGQGIQYF.

The rearrangement uses TRBV7-9 and TRBJ1-2; D is unresolved. The V and J ends lost 1 base and 4 bases respectively, with 7 bases between them. Germline CDR1 SEHNR, CDR2 FQNEAQ (reference sequence). The CDR3 consists of 13 residues. DNA for the CDR3: TGTGCCAGCAGCTTAGACACCTTCTATGGCTACACCTTC. This sequence encodes CASSLDTFYGYTF.

The V gene is TRBV11-3, the J gene TRBJ2-3; 7 bases agree with TRBD1. This CDR3 has 14 residues. The junction had 11 bases not matched to a gene; V was cut back by 5 bases and J by 9 bases. In germline, CDR1 is SGHNT, CDR2 YENEEA. The CDR3: CASSQPRQGATQYF. DNA for the CDR3: TGTGCCAGCAGCCAACCTCGACAGGGCGCCACGCAGTATTTT.

This rearrangement joins TRBV5-1 to TRBJ1-3, with a tentative D call TRBD1 (6 bases). CDR3 length: 19 amino acids. CDR1 is SGHRS, CDR2 YFSETQ, per germline. Trimming removed 1 base at V and 4 bases at J, with 24 bases between. The CDR3 protein is CASSLSLSPGQSAGNTIYF. The CDR3 DNA reads as TGCGCCAGCAGCTTGAGTCTTTCGCCGGGACAATCTGCGGGAAACACCATATATTTT.

V and J are TRBV12-3 or TRBV12-4 and TRBJ1-6; D is undetermined. There are 12 residues in the CDR3. V was pared by 3 bases and J by 12 bases, with 9 bases between. CDR3: CASSFDRGPLHF. The DNA of the CDR3 is TGTGCCAGCAGTTTCGATCGTGGACCCCTCCACTTT.

This chain links TRBV5-6 with TRBJ1-5; no firm D call. The CDR3 has 14 amino acids. Germline V gene data show CDR1 as SGHDT and CDR2 as YYEEEE. Trimming removed 0 bases at V and 5 bases at J, with 9 bases between. The CDR3 sequence is CASSLGGGDQPQHF. The DNA of the CDR3 is TGTGCCAGCAGCTTGGGGGGTGGAGATCAGCCCCAGCATTTT.

This clone was observed once. The chain is built from TRBV3-1 (or the pseudogene TRBV3-2) and TRBJ1-1, with TRBD1 identical over 7 bases. Trimming cost V 0 bases and J 9 bases; bases outside gene matches: 4. The CDR3 runs to 13 residues. Germline assignment: CDR1 LGHDT and CDR2 YNNKEL (reference sequence). The CDR3 nucleotides read TGTGCCAGCAGCCAAGATCGGAGGGGGCAAGCTTTCTTT. This gives the protein CASSQDRRGQAFF.

The rearrangement links TRBV19 to TRBJ1-6; D ambiguous. Germline V CDR1 and CDR2: LNHDA, SQIVND (reference sequence). CDR3 length equals 14 residues. V lost 6 bases and J lost 0, with 6 bases in between. In nucleotides, the CDR3 is TGTGCCAGTAGAATTTCCTCCTATAATTCACCCCTCCACTTT. This encodes CASRISSYNSPLHF.

V and J are TRBV27 and TRBJ2-2; 7 bases match TRBD1. The trim removed 6 bases at V and 4 bases at J, leaving 8 bases unmatched. There are 15 residues in the CDR3. Looked up from germline, CDR1 is MNHEY and CDR2 is SMNVEV (reference sequence). The CDR3 DNA reads as TGTGCCAGCAGGGGTAGGGACAGACCCACCGGGGAGCTGTTTTTT. Its protein is CASRGRDRPTGELFF.

The chain has TRBV6-6 and TRBJ1-6; D is undetermined. V was shortened by 6 bases and J by 11 bases, with 8 bases between the two germline ends. Germline V gene sequence: CDR1 MNHNY, CDR2 SVGAGI (reference sequence). This CDR3 has 11 residues. The CDR3 loop is CASSSVPPLHF. In DNA form, the CDR3 reads TGTGCCAGCAGCTCCGTTCCACCCCTCCACTTT.

This sequence joins TRBV2 and TRBJ2-2; D is unclear. From germline, CDR1 is SNHLY and CDR2 FYNNEI. Trimming shortened V by 6 bases and J by 2 bases, and 7 bases separated the two germline ends. The CDR3 loop spans 13 amino acids. The CDR3 nucleotides are TGTGCCAGCAGCAGCACAAACACCGGGGAGCTGTTTTTT. It translates to CASSSTNTGELFF.

The gene calls are TRBV2 and TRBJ2-7; D not resolved. V lost 1 base and J lost 2, with 9 bases in between. This CDR3 has 14 amino acids. The V gene's germline CDR1 is SNHLY and CDR2 FYNNEI. In nucleotides, the CDR3 is TGTGCCAGCAGTGAAGGGCGACCCACCTACGAGCAGTACTTC. This translates into CASSEGRPTYEQYF.

The chain is built from TRBV5-4 and TRBJ2-5; weak D call: TRBD2 (5 bases). CDR1 and CDR2 (germline): SGHNT, YYREEE (reference sequence). V was clipped by 0 bases and J by 1 base, with 7 bases between them. The CDR3 has 14 amino acids. In DNA form, the CDR3 reads TGTGCCAGCAGCTTGGGAGGGCTCCAAGAGACCCAGTACTTC. It codes for CASSLGGLQETQYF.

This rearrangement joins TRBV6-5 to TRBJ2-3; perhaps TRBD2 as D (5 bases). The germline gives CDR1 MNHEY, CDR2 SVGAGI. This CDR3 region has 15 residues. Trimming removed 1 base at V and 4 bases at J, with 12 bases between. CDR3 DNA: TGTGCCAGCAGTTACTATCCCCAGAGGGCAGATACGCAGTATTTT. Translating gives CASSYYPQRADTQYF.

The gene calls are TRBV4-2 and TRBJ2-5; TRBD1 agrees at 7 bases. The CDR3 totals 14 residues. With 1 base clipped from V and 4 bases from J, the junction kept 3 bases outside the gene matches. CDR1 is LGHNA and CDR2 is YNFKEQ in the germline V gene. This CDR3 is CASSQGTGTETQYF. CDR3 DNA: TGTGCCAGCAGCCAAGGGACAGGAACAGAGACCCAGTACTTC.

The chain links TRBV11-2 to TRBJ2-3; D remains ambiguous. The CDR3 runs to 12 residues. Germline CDR1 SGHAT, CDR2 FQNNGV. Between the trimmed V and J ends, which lost 0 bases and 7 bases, there was a span of 5 bases. CDR3 sequence: CASSLESHTQYF. The CDR3 coding sequence is TGTGCCAGCAGCTTAGAAAGCCATACGCAGTATTTT.

This clone came up a few times. The CDR3 sequence is CASRRRDRTDTQYF. CDR3 DNA sequence: TGTGCCAGCAGGAGAAGGGACCGAACAGATACGCAGTATTTT. V gene TRBV6-6 combines with J gene TRBJ2-3; either TRBD1 or TRBD2 may supply D (5 bases each). V lost 6 bases to trimming and J lost 3 bases, with 13 bases between them. Germline CDR1 and CDR2: MNHNY and SVGAGI (reference sequence). This CDR3 is built from 14 residues.

V and J are TRBV6-1 and TRBJ1-1; the D gene is possibly TRBD1 (6 bases). The CDR3 is 14 residues long. V lost 2 bases to trimming and J lost 10 bases, with 17 bases between them. Germline CDR1 reads MNHNS; CDR2 reads SASEGT. In nucleotides, the CDR3 is TGTGCCAGCAGTGAAAGTACGGGGGCACAAGGAGCTTTCTTT. As protein: CASSESTGAQGAFF.

The rearrangement uses TRBV14 and TRBJ1-1, with unresolved D. V lost 3 bases, J lost 4 bases, and 15 bases lay in between. The CDR3 is 15 residues long. Germline CDR1 reads SGHDN; CDR2 reads FVKESK. CDR3 loop: CASSHVPFEGTEAFF. The CDR3 DNA sequence: TGTGCCAGCAGCCATGTCCCCTTCGAGGGCACTGAAGCTTTCTTT.

This rearrangement joins TRBV2 to TRBJ2-5; 8 bases are a match to TRBD2. This CDR3 contains 15 residues. The V and J ends lost 4 bases and 3 bases, in that order; junction bases with no gene match: 7. CDR1 is SNHLY and CDR2 is FYNNEI in the germline V gene. The CDR3 reads CASSALAGGEETQYF. The DNA for the CDR3 is TGTGCCAGCAGTGCCTTGGCGGGGGGCGAAGAGACCCAGTACTTC.

The chain links TRBV10-3 to TRBJ1-1; 10 bases match TRBD1. Germline CDR1 is ENHRY and CDR2 is SYGVKD. Germline trimming cut 6 bases from V and 0 bases from J; bases unmatched to any gene: 1. The CDR3 sequence is 14 residues long. CDR3: CAIRTGGVNTEAFF. The CDR3 DNA is TGTGCCATCAGGACAGGGGGCGTGAACACTGAAGCTTTCTTT.

The rearrangement links TRBV6-2 or TRBV6-3 to TRBJ2-6; perhaps D is TRBD1 or TRBD2 (5 bases each). The CDR3 is 18 residues long. CDR1 is MNHEY and CDR2 is SVGEGT in the germline V gene. The ends were cut back, 2 bases at V and 6 bases at J, with 20 bases in the middle. CDR3 in DNA: TGTGCCAGCAGTTACCATCGGGGCGCACCTCTGGAGGCCAACGTCCTGACTTTC. Its protein is CASSYHRGAPLEANVLTF.

V usage is TRBV28 and J usage is TRBJ1-1, with D perhaps TRBD1 (6 bases). Germline V lookup: CDR1 MDHEN, CDR2 SYDVKM. Deletions cut 7 bases from V and 11 bases from J, with 17 bases between. The CDR3 length is 12 residues. The CDR3 region has the DNA TGTGCCAGCAACATCGGAGGGGGAGAGGCTTTCTTT. Encoded protein: CASNIGGGEAFF.

This clone has a handful of counts. The chain has TRBV7-2 and TRBJ2-2; TRBD1 matches 9 bases. There are 16 residues in the CDR3. The germline CDR1 and CDR2 sequences are SGHTA and FQGNSA. V dropped 6 bases and J dropped 4; count of bases not matched to a gene: 9. CDR3 region: CASSPRGQGGTGELFF. CDR3 DNA: TGTGCCAGCAGTCCCAGGGGACAGGGTGGCACCGGGGAGCTGTTTTTT.

V usage is TRBV12-3 or TRBV12-4 and J usage is TRBJ1-2; D remains unclear. CDR3 length: 13 amino acids. Trimming took off 1 base at V and 4 bases at J, with 7 bases between the two ends. The CDR3 is CASSLGAGYGYTF. Here the CDR3 DNA reads TGTGCCAGCAGTTTAGGGGCAGGCTATGGCTACACCTTC.

The V gene is TRBV5-4, the J gene TRBJ2-1; D may be TRBD1 (5 bases). V lost 4 bases, J lost 7 bases, and 9 bases lay in between. Germline CDR1 is SGHNT and CDR2 is YYREEE (reference sequence). The CDR3 is made up of 12 amino acids. The chain's CDR3 is CASSIRGNEQFF. The CDR3 nucleotides are TGTGCCAGCAGCATTAGGGGTAATGAGCAGTTCTTC.

In DNA, the CDR3 is TGTGCCAGCAGCCAAGTGGGTGAAAAACTGTTTTTT. Protein sequence: CASSQVGEKLFF. The genes are TRBV3-1 (or the pseudogene TRBV3-2) and TRBJ1-4; D uncertain. Germline V gene data show CDR1 as LGHDT and CDR2 as YNNKEL (reference sequence). V lost 1 base to trimming and J lost 7 bases, with 4 bases between them. The CDR3 loop spans 12 amino acids.

Comment on this clone: Other DNA sequences in the sample encode the same CDR3. The chain recombines TRBV19 with TRBJ2-7; a weak D match, TRBD1 (6 bases). Trimming left V 3 bases short and J 4 bases short, with 10 bases between. Germline loops: CDR1 LNHDA, CDR2 SQIVND (reference sequence). There are 13 residues in the CDR3. This CDR3 reads CASSITGPYEQYF. The CDR3, as DNA: TGTGCCAGTAGTATTACAGGGCCTTACGAGCAGTACTTC.